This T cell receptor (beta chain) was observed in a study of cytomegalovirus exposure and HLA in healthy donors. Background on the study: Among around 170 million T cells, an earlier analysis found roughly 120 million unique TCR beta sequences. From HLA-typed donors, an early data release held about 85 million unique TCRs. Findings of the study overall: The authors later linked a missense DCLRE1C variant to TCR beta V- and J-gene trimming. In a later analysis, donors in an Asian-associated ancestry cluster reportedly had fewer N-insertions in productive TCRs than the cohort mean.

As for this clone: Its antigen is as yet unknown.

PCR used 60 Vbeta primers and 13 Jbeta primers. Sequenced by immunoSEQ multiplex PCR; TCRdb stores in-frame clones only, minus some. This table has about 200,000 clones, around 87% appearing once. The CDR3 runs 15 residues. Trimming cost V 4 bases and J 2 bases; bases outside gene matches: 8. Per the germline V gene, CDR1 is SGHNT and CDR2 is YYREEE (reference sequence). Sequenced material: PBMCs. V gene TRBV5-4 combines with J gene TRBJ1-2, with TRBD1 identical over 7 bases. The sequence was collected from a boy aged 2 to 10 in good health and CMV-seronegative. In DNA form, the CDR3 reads TGTGCCAGCAGCGCGGGACAGTTGGGCAACTATGGCTACACCTTC. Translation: CASSAGQLGNYGYTF.